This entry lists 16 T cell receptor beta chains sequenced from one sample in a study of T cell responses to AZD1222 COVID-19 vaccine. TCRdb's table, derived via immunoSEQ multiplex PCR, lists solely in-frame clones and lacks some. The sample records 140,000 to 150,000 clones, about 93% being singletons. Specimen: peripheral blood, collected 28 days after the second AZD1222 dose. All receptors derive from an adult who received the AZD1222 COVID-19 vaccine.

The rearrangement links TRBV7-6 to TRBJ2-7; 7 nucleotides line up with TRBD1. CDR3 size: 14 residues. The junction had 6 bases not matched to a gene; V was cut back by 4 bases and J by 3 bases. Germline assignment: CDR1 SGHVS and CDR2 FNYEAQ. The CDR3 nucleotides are TGTGCCAGCAGCTCCCTCGGACAGGTCTACGAGCAGTACTTC. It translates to CASSSLGQVYEQYF.

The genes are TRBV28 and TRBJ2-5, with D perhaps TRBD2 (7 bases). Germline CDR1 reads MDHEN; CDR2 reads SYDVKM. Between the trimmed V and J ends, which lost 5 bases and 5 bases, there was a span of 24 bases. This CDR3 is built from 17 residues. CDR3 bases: TGTGCCAGCAGTCCAGCCCCGGGGGCGGGAGATGGGGAGACCCAGTACTTC. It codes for CASSPAPGAGDGETQYF.

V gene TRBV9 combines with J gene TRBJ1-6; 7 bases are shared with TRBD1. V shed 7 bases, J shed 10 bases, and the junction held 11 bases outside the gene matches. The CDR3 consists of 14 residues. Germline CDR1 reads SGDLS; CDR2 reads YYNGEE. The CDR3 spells CASALGTVGSPLHF. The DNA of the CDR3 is TGTGCCAGCGCCCTCGGGACAGTTGGGTCACCCCTCCACTTT.

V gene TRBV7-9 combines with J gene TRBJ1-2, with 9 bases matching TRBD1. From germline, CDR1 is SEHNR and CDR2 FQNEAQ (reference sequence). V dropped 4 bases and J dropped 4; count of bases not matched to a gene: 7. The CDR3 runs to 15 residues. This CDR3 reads CASSSTGGPLYGYTF. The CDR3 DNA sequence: TGTGCCAGCAGCTCAACAGGGGGCCCCCTCTATGGCTACACCTTC.

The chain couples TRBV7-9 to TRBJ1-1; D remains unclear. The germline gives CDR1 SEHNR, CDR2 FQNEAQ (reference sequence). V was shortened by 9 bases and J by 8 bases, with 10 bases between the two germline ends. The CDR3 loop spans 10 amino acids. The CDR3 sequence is CASSYAEAFF. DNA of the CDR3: TGTGCCAGTAGTTACGCAGAAGCTTTCTTT.

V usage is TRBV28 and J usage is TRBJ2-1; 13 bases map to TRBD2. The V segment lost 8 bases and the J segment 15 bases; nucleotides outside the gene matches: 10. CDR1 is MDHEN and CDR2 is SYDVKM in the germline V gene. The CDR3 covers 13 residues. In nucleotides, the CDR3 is TGTGCCAGCGCCTGGACTAGCGGGAGAGTTGGGTTCTTC. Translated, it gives CASAWTSGRVGFF.

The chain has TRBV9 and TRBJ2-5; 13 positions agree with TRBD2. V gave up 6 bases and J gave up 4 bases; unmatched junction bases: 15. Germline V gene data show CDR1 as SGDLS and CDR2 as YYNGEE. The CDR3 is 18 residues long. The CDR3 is CASTSGGTSGAKGETQYF. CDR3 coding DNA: TGTGCCAGCACCTCGGGCGGGACTAGCGGGGCCAAGGGAGAGACCCAGTACTTC.

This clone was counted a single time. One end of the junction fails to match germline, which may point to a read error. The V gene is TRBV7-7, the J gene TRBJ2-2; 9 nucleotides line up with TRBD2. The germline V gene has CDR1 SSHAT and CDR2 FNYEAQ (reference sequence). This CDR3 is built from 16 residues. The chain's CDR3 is CASSPSSGANTGELFF. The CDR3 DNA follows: TGTGCTAGCAGCCCCTCTAGCGGGGCGAACACCGGGGAGCTGTTTTTT.

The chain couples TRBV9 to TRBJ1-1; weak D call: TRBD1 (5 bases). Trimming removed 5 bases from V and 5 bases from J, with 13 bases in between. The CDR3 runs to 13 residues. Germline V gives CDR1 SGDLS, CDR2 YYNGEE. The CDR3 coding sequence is TGTGCCAGCAGGACTCCAGGGAGGACTGAAGCTTTCTTT. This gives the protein CASRTPGRTEAFF.

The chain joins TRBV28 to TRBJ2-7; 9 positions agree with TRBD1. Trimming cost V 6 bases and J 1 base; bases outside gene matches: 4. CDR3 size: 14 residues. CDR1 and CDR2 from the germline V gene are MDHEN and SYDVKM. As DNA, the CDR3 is TGTGCCAGCAGGACCGGGACAGGGTCCTACGAGCAGTACTTC. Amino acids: CASRTGTGSYEQYF.

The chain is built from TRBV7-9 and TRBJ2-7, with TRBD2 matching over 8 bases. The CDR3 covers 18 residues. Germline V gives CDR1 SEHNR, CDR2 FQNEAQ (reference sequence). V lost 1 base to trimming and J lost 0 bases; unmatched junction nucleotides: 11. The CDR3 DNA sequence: TGTGCCAGCAGCTTAGGTCGTACTAGCGGTCCAAGCTCCTACGAGCAGTACTTC. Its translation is CASSLGRTSGPSSYEQYF.

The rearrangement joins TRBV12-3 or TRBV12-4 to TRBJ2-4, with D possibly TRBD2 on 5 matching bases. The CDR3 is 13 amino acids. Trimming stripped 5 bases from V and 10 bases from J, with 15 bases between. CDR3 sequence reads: CASSPMDRGIQYF. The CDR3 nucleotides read TGTGCCAGCAGTCCCATGGACCGAGGGATTCAGTACTTC.

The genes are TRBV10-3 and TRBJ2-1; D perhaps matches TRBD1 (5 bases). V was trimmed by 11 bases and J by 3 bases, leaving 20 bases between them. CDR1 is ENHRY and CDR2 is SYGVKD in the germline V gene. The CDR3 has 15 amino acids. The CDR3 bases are TGTGCCGTAAACCCAGGGCTGGGATACTACAATGAGCAGTTCTTC. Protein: CAVNPGLGYYNEQFF.

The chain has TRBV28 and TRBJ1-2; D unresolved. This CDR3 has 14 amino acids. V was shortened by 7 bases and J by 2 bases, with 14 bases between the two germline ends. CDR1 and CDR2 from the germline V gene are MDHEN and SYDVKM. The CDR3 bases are TGTGCCAGCACTATTAATCAGCGAAACTATGGCTACACCTTC. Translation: CASTINQRNYGYTF.

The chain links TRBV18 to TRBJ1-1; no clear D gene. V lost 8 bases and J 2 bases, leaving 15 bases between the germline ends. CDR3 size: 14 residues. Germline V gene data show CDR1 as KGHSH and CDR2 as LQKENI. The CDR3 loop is CASNRGTTNTEAFF. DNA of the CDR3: TGTGCCAGCAACCGGGGTACGACAAACACTGAAGCTTTCTTT.

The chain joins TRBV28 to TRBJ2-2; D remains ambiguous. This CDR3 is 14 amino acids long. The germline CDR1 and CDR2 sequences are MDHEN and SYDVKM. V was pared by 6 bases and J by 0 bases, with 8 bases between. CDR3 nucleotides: TGTGCCAGCAGCCCAAAGACGAACACCGGGGAGCTGTTTTTT. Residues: CASSPKTNTGELFF.